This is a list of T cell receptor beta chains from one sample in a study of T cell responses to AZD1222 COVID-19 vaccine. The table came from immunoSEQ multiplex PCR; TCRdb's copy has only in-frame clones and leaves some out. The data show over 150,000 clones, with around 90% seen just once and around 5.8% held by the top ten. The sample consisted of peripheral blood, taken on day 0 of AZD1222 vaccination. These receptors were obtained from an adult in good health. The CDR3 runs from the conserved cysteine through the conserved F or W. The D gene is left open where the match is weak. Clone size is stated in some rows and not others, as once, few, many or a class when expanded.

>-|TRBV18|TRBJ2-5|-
TGTGCCAGCTCACCGACTAGATCAGGGGAGACCCAGTACTTC
CASSPTRSGETQYF
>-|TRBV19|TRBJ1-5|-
TGTGCCAGTACTTCATCTTCAGGGATCGGTCAGCCCCAGCATTTT
CASTSSSGIGQPQHF
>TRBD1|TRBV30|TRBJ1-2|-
TGTGCCTGGAGACGGGACAGTCTCCTCTATGGCTACACCTTC
CAWRRDSLLYGYTF
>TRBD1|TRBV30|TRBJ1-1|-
TGTGCCTGGAGTGGGACAGGGGAGACTGAAGCTTTCTTT
CAWSGTGETEAFF
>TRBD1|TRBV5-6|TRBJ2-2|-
TGTGCCAGCAGATTGGGACAGATCCCGTTGGAGCTGTTTTTT
CASRLGQIPLELFF
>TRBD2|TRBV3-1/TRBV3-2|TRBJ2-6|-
TGTGCCAGCAGCCAATCGCGAGCGGGAGGGGTTGGGGCCAACGTCCTGACTTTC
CASSQSRAGGVGANVLTF
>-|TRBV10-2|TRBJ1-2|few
TGCGCCAGCAGTGATGGCGGCAACTATGGCTACACCTTC
CASSDGGNYGYTF
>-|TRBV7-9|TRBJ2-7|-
TGTGCCAGCAGCCCAGGGGGGCGTAGGGACGAGCAGTACTTC
CASSPGGRRDEQYF
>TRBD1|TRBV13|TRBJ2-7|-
TGTGCCAGCAGCCCGTGGACAGGGGTCTCCTACGAGCAGTACTTC
CASSPWTGVSYEQYF
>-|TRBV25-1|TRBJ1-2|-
TGTGCCAGCAATGATTACTATGGCTACACCTTC
CASNDYYGYTF
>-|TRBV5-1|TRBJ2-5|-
TGCGCCAGCAGCTTGATGGGGACGGAGTACCAAGAGACCCAGTACTTC
CASSLMGTEYQETQYF
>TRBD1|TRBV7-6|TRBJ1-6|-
TGTGCCAGCAGCGTAAGACAGGGTTGGGATAATTCACCCCTCCACTTT
CASSVRQGWDNSPLHF
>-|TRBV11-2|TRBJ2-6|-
TGTGCCAGCAGCTTGATTCCGAGTTGGGACTCTGGGGCCAACGTCCTGACTTTC
CASSLIPSWDSGANVLTF
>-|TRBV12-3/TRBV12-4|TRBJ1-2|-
TGTGCCAGCAGTTTTGACCGCTTACGTGGCTACACCTTC
CASSFDRLRGYTF
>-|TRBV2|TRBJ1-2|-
TGTGCCACGGCAGGGCTGGGAGGCTACACCTTC
CATAGLGGYTF
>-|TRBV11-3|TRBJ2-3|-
TGTGCCAGCAGCTCGGCGGGGACTAGCACAGATACGCAGTATTTT
CASSSAGTSTDTQYF
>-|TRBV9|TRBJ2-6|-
TGTGCCAGCAGCGTGGGGACAATCGACTCTGGGGCCAACGTCCTGACTTTC
CASSVGTIDSGANVLTF
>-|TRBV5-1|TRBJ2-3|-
TGCGCCAGCAGCTTTACCATCAGCACAGATACGCAGTATTTT
CASSFTISTDTQYF
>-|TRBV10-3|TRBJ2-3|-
TGTGCCATCAGTGTTGGAGTACTTGGCACAGATACGCAGTATTTT
CAISVGVLGTDTQYF
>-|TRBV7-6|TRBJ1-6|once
TGTGCCAGCAGTCGAGGCCGGGCCCTTAATTCACCCCTCCACTTT
CASSRGRALNSPLHF
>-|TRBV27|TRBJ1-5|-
TGTGCCAGCAGTTTATATCGGGATCGGTGGGGGGTTCAGCCCCAGCATTTT
CASSLYRDRWGVQPQHF
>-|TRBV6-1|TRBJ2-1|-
TGTGCCAGCAGTGAATTGGGACGGGGAACCTACAATGAGCAGTTCTTC
CASSELGRGTYNEQFF
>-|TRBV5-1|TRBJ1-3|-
TGCGCCAGCAGCTTGCTGGAAGGCTCTGGAAACACCATATATTTT
CASSLLEGSGNTIYF
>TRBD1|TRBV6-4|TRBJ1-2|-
TGTGCCAGCAGTGATGGGACAGGCCAGAACTATGGCTACACCTTC
CASSDGTGQNYGYTF
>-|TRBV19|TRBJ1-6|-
TGTGCCAGTAGCACGAGCCGGGGCTCCAATAATTCACCCCTCCACTTT
CASSTSRGSNNSPLHF
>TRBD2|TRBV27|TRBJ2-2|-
TGTGCCAGCAGTCCCCAGCGGGAGTGGCGCGGGGAGCTGTTTTTT
CASSPQREWRGELFF
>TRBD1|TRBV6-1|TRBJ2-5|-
TGTGCCAGCAGTGAAGAGTCCCCGACGACAGGGGGCGAGGAGACCCAGTACTTC
CASSEESPTTGGEETQYF
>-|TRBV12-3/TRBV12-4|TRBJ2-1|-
TGTGCCAGCAGCCCCGACTTCAATAAGCAGTTCTTC
CASSPDFNKQFF
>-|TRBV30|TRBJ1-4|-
TGTGCCTTCCAGTGGGCCCCCTCAGGGGAAAAACTGTTTTTT
CAFQWAPSGEKLFF
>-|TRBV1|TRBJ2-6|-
TGCACCAGCAGCCAAGATCGGGTCCTGAGCTCTGGGGCCAACGTCCTGACTTTC
CTSSQDRVLSSGANVLTF
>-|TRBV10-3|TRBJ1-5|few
TGTGCCATCAGCAAGGACGGTTACAATCAGCCCCAGCATTTT
CAISKDGYNQPQHF
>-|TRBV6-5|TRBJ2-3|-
TGTGCCAGCAGCGTCATCTGGGGGCAAGGGCAGTATTTT
CASSVIWGQGQYF
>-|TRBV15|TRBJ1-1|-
TGTGCCACCAGCGGATTAGGACAGCCTGAAGCTTTCTTT
CATSGLGQPEAFF
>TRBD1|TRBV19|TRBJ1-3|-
TGTGCCAGTAGTATATGGACAGGCGACTCTGGAAACACCATATATTTT
CASSIWTGDSGNTIYF
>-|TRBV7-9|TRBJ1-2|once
TGTGCCAGCAGCTGGGGGGAAGGCAGGGGAAACTATGGCTACACCTTC
CASSWGEGRGNYGYTF
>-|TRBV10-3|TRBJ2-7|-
TGTGCCATCAGTGAGGGTAGCTACGAGCAGTACTTC
CAISEGSYEQYF
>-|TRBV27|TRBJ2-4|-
TGTGCCAGCAGTTTCTCCGGGCTGGACATTCAGTACTTC
CASSFSGLDIQYF
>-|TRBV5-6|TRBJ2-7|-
TGTGCCAGCAGCCCGACGGGGGTATACGAGCAGTACTTC
CASSPTGVYEQYF
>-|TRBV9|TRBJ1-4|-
TGTGCCAGCAGCGGAGGGGACTTTAATGAAAAACTGTTTTTT
CASSGGDFNEKLFF
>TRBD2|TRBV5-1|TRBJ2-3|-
TGCGCCAGCAGCCCGAGGGACTATATAAACACAGATACGCAGTATTTT
CASSPRDYINTDTQYF
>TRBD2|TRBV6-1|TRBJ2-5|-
TGTGCCAGCAGTGAAGGCCTAGCGGGTGGCAAAGAGACCCAGTACTTC
CASSEGLAGGKETQYF
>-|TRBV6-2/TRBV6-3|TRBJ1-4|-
TGTGCCAGCAGTACGGACGGGCGGCACGAAAAACTGTTTTTT
CASSTDGRHEKLFF
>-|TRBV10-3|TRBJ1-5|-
TGTGCCATCAGTAAAGAAGGGGTTCAGCCCCAGCATTTT
CAISKEGVQPQHF
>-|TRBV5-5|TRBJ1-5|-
TGTGCCAGCAGCTTGGCTTTCCGCCCGCCCCAGCATTTT
CASSLAFRPPQHF
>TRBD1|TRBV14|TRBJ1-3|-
TGTGCCAGCAGCCACTACAGGGGAACTGGAAACACCATATATTTT
CASSHYRGTGNTIYF
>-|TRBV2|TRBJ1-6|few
TGTGCCAGCAGTGAACGTGCGGTTTCACCCCTCCACTTT
CASSERAVSPLHF
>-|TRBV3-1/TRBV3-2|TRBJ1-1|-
TGTGCCAGCAGCCGGGCGGGGACTGAAGCTTTCTTT
CASSRAGTEAFF
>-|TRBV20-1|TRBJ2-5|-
TGCAGTGGGCTTATGGAGACCCAGTACTTC
CSGLMETQYF
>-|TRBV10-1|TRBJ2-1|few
TGCGCCAGCAGTGAGGGGGTAGGAGGGGATGAGCAGTTCTTC
CASSEGVGGDEQFF
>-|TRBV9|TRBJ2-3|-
TGTGCCAGCAGCTCTCGAGGGGGGATGGGCACAGATACGCAGTATTTT
CASSSRGGMGTDTQYF
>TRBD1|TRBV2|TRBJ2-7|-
TGTGCCAGCAGGCAGACCAGGGGGAGCCACTACGAGCAGTACTTC
CASRQTRGSHYEQYF
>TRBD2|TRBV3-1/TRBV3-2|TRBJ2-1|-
TGTGCCAGCAGCCAAGCTCGGGGGGGCAGGACCTACAATGAGCAGTTCTTC
CASSQARGGRTYNEQFF
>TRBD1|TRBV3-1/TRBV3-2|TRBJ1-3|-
TGTGCCAGCAGCCATCCTCCGGGACAGGGGTCTTATGGAAACACCATATATTTT
CASSHPPGQGSYGNTIYF
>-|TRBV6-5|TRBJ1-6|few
TGTGCCAGCAGTTACTCTAGTCGCATCTCTTGGTCACCCCTCCACTTT
CASSYSSRISWSPLHF